Sequencing of this TCR beta chain was carried out in a study of OX40 agonist ivuxolimab in advanced cancers. Looked up from germline, CDR1 is MGHRA and CDR2 is YSYEKL. With 0 bases removed from V and 3 bases from J, the gap between germline ends came to 14 bases. This CDR3 comprises 16 residues. Profiling relied on immunoSEQ multiplex PCR, and the TCRdb table lists in-frame clones only, not all of them. The profile shows about 61,000 clones, 83% of them singletons. The chain is built from TRBV4-1 and TRBJ1-2, with TRBD1 as a possible D gene (5 bases). The material sequenced was CD4+ or CD8+ T cells sorted from blood, taken in a trial of the OX40 agonist ivuxolimab. The clonotype comes from an adult with an advanced solid tumor such as melanoma, head and neck, liver or kidney cancer. The CDR3, as DNA: TGCGCCAGCAGCCAAGATCCCCCCGGGACTGACTATGGCTACACCTTC. The encoded protein is CASSQDPPGTDYGYTF.